This TCR beta chain originates from a study of T cell responses to AZD1222 COVID-19 vaccine. Notes on this clone: The antigen remains unidentified.

Clones were read by immunoSEQ multiplex PCR, and TCRdb kept only the in-frame ones, dropping some. The sample consists of 80,000 to 90,000 clones, more than 75% of them appearing once. This CDR3 contains 13 residues. Germline CDR1 and CDR2: MDHEN and SYDVKM. V lost 6 bases and J lost 0, with 3 bases in between. The study, taken as a whole, reports: After the peak T cell response, and only then, were repertoires sampled.

This clonotype was sampled from an adult in good health. Sequenced here: peripheral blood, sampled on day 0 of MenACWY control vaccination. The chain links TRBV28 to TRBJ2-6; no firm D call. The CDR3 loop is CASRGSGANVLTF. CDR3 DNA sequence: TGTGCCAGCAGGGGCTCTGGGGCCAACGTCCTGACTTTC.